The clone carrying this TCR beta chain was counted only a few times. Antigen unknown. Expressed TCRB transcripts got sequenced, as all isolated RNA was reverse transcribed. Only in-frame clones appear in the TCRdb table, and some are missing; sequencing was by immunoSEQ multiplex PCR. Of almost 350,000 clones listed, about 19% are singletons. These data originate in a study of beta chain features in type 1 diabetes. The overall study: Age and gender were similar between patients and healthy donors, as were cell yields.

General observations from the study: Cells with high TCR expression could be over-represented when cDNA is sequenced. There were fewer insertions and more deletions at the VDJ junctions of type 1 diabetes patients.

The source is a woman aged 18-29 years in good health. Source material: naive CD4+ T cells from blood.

The CDR3 loop reads CAWSPRGGETQYF. The CDR3 DNA reads as TGTGCCTGGAGTCCAAGGGGGGGAGAGACCCAGTACTTC. The chain joins TRBV30 to TRBJ2-5; a possible D gene is TRBD2 (7 bases). The CDR3 length is 13 residues. Germline V lookup: CDR1 GTSNPN, CDR2 SVGIG (reference sequence). Trimming stripped 2 bases from V and 4 bases from J, with 11 bases between.